The 30 T cell receptor beta chains listed next were all sequenced from one sample in a study of vaccination effects on CD4 cells after COVID-19. What these receptors recognize is not known. Profiling relied on immunoSEQ multiplex PCR, and the TCRdb table lists in-frame clones only, not all of them. The data show 50,000 to 65,000 clones, roughly 80% seen once. ViraFEST used viral peptide pools to expand antigen-specific CD4+ T cells before sequencing. Culture lasted approximately 10 days before CD4+ T cell isolation. The specimen comprised CD4+ T cells from PBMCs cultured with HCoV-229E spike peptides, sampled before COVID-19 vaccination. The receptors derive from a human donor who received a COVID-19 vaccine.

This CDR3 reads CATSDPGTGRDGYTF. CDR3 nucleotide sequence: TGTGCCACCAGTGACCCCGGGACAGGGAGGGATGGCTACACCTTC. The chain combines TRBV24-1 with TRBJ1-2; 9 bases fit TRBD1. From germline, CDR1 is KGHDR and CDR2 SFDVKD. This CDR3 has 15 residues. Trimming at V came to 4 bases and at J to 6 bases, leaving 8 bases not matched to a gene.

The chain couples TRBV27 to TRBJ2-2, with TRBD1 identical over 8 bases. This CDR3 is built from 16 residues. V dropped 3 bases and J dropped 5; count of bases not matched to a gene: 8. The germline CDR1 and CDR2 sequences are MNHEY and SMNVEV (reference sequence). For the CDR3, the DNA is TGTGCCAGCAGTTTGAGGACAGGGAAAGGAACCGGGGAGCTGTTTTTT. Its translation is CASSLRTGKGTGELFF.

This clone was detected a few times. As DNA, the CDR3 is TGTGCCAGCAGCTCCGGACAGGGAAACACCATATATTTT. Translation gives CASSSGQGNTIYF. V usage is TRBV2 and J usage is TRBJ1-3; possible D gene TRBD1, 6 bases. CDR1 and CDR2 (germline): SNHLY, FYNNEI. The CDR3 is made up of 13 amino acids. With 6 bases removed from V and 4 bases from J, the gap between germline ends came to 10 bases.

The chain recombines TRBV28 with TRBJ2-1; possibly TRBD1 for D (7 bases). This CDR3 spans 13 amino acids. Germline assignment: CDR1 MDHEN and CDR2 SYDVKM. V lost 10 bases, J lost 13 bases, and 23 bases lay in between. CDR3 residues: CATLSSRGTAQFF. The CDR3 region has the DNA TGTGCCACTCTCTCAAGTCGGGGGACAGCCCAGTTCTTC.

V usage is TRBV10-3 and J usage is TRBJ2-5, with a tentative D call TRBD1 (6 bases). The CDR3 spans 15 residues. Per the germline V gene, CDR1 is ENHRY and CDR2 is SYGVKD. V lost 4 bases and J lost 4, with 16 bases in between. The CDR3 reads CAISGRDTLGETQYF. The CDR3 nucleotides read TGTGCCATCAGTGGTAGGGACACACTTGGAGAGACCCAGTACTTC.

The rearrangement joins TRBV27 to TRBJ2-2; 7 nucleotides agree with TRBD1. Losses at the gene ends were 6 bases for V and 6 bases for J; bases not matched to a gene: 10. Germline V gene data show CDR1 as MNHEY and CDR2 as SMNVEV (reference sequence). CDR3 length: 15 amino acids. CDR3 nucleotides: TGTGCCAGCAGCCTAGAGAGGGGGCGGTCCGGGGAGCTGTTTTTT. Amino acid sequence: CASSLERGRSGELFF.

This sequence joins TRBV7-2 and TRBJ2-5; 8 bases fit TRBD2. This CDR3 has 19 residues. CDR1 is SGHTA, CDR2 FQGNSA, per germline. Losses at the gene ends were 5 bases for V and 5 bases for J; bases not matched to a gene: 22. The CDR3 region is CASSPAVGAGGLSGETQYF. The CDR3 DNA sequence: TGTGCCAGCAGCCCAGCGGTGGGGGCGGGGGGCCTCTCGGGTGAGACCCAGTACTTC.

The chain employs TRBV19 and TRBJ1-2, with TRBD1 as a possible D gene (6 bases). This CDR3 comprises 15 residues. V dropped 9 bases and J dropped 1 base, with 18 bases sitting between them. Germline V gene sequence: CDR1 LNHDA, CDR2 SQIVND (reference sequence). The chain's CDR3 is CASLEGGAYNYGYTF. DNA of the CDR3: TGTGCCAGCCTTGAAGGGGGAGCCTATAACTATGGCTACACCTTC.

The chain couples TRBV5-1 to TRBJ2-1; D gene unclear. CDR1 and CDR2 (germline): SGHRS, YFSETQ. The CDR3 sequence is 14 residues long. Trimming removed 0 bases at V and 6 bases at J, with 10 bases between. DNA of the CDR3: TGCGCCAGCAGCTTGGGTTCAGAGAGCAATGAGCAGTTCTTC. Its protein product is CASSLGSESNEQFF.

V usage is TRBV7-9 and J usage is TRBJ1-6, with 11 bases fitting TRBD1. V lost 5 bases, J lost 10 bases, and 7 bases stayed unmatched. Germline V gene sequence: CDR1 SEHNR, CDR2 FQNEAQ (reference sequence). CDR3 length equals 15 residues. CDR3 protein: CASSVGTGGYSPLHF. CDR3 in DNA: TGTGCCAGCAGCGTAGGGACAGGGGGATACTCACCCCTCCACTTT.

V and J are TRBV6-5 and TRBJ1-2, with 7 bases lining up with TRBD1. V shed 6 bases and J 8 bases; nucleotides not matched to a gene: 12. Germline V gene data show CDR1 as MNHEY and CDR2 as SVGAGI. This CDR3 region has 14 residues. This chain's CDR3 is CASRPGQRVWGYTF. DNA of the CDR3: TGTGCCAGCAGACCGGGACAGAGGGTTTGGGGCTACACCTTC.

The genes are TRBV9 and TRBJ2-3; 8 bases fit TRBD2. Germline lookup yields CDR1 SGDLS and CDR2 YYNGEE. Trimming removed 3 bases from V and 1 base from J; junction bases left unmatched: 7. The CDR3 loop spans 16 amino acids. The CDR3 loop reads CASSATGGRGTDTQYF. For the CDR3, the DNA is TGTGCCAGCAGCGCTACGGGGGGGCGGGGCACAGATACGCAGTATTTT.

This clone showed up just a few times. The chain has TRBV4-1 and TRBJ1-1; no firm D call. V dropped 0 bases and J dropped 11 bases, with 10 bases sitting between them. The CDR3 spans 12 residues. CDR1 is MGHRA and CDR2 is YSYEKL in the germline V gene. The CDR3 protein is CASSQDPSDAFF. In DNA form, the CDR3 reads TGCGCCAGCAGCCAAGATCCTTCCGACGCTTTCTTT.

This chain links TRBV7-3 with TRBJ2-1, with D perhaps TRBD2 (5 bases). Per germline, CDR1 SGHTA and CDR2 FQGTGA. V was trimmed by 5 bases and J by 5 bases, leaving 16 bases between them. This CDR3 is built from 15 residues. The CDR3 sequence is CASSQMISGNNEQFF. The CDR3 bases are TGTGCCAGCAGCCAGATGATAAGCGGTAACAATGAGCAGTTCTTC.

The chain joins TRBV9 to TRBJ2-1; D call uncertain. Trimming cost V 3 bases and J 4 bases, with 14 bases left between them. Germline V gene lookup returns CDR1 SGDLS and CDR2 YYNGEE. CDR3 length: 15 residues. DNA of the CDR3: TGTGCCAGCAGCGAGAGTTACCTAGTGTACAATGAGCAGTTCTTC. The encoded protein is CASSESYLVYNEQFF. Using reference TRBV9 and TRBJ2-1 for the parts outside the CDR3, the full variable domain is DSGVTQTPKHLITATGQRVTLRCSPRSGDLSVYWYQQSLDQGLQFLIQYYNGEERAKGNILERFSAQQFPDLHSELNLSSLELGDSALYFCASSESYLVYNEQFFGPGTRLTVL.

The V gene is TRBV19, the J gene TRBJ1-5, with TRBD1 matching 8 bases. The CDR3 contains 17 residues. CDR1 is LNHDA, CDR2 SQIVND, per germline (reference sequence). V dropped 4 bases and J dropped 0; count of bases not matched to a gene: 8. The CDR3 is CASSKTGVDYSNQPQHF. The CDR3 DNA sequence: TGTGCCAGTAGTAAGACAGGGGTAGATTATAGCAATCAGCCCCAGCATTTT.

The chain recombines TRBV21-1 with TRBJ2-5; the table names TRBD1, a call not compared with the DNA. TRBV21-1 is termed a pseudogene. This CDR3 has 17 residues. The CDR3 bases are TGTGCCAGCAGCAAGCGAGTACCGGGACAGGGAGGAGAGACCCAGTACTTC. Protein: CASSKRVPGQGGETQYF.

The chain couples TRBV2 to TRBJ2-1; D might be TRBD1 (5 bases). Germline CDR1 reads SNHLY; CDR2 reads FYNNEI. The V gene lost 1 base and the J gene lost 7 bases, with 14 bases spanning the gap. The CDR3 has 15 residues. Here the CDR3 reads CASSEEGWRGNEQFF. In nucleotides, the CDR3 is TGTGCCAGCAGTGAAGAGGGGTGGCGAGGAAATGAGCAGTTCTTC.

The V call is TRBV24-1, the J call TRBJ1-1; no clear D gene. With 0 bases removed from V and 4 bases from J, the gap between germline ends came to 14 bases. CDR1 and CDR2 (germline): KGHDR, SFDVKD. This CDR3 region has 16 residues. CDR3 residues: CATSDLAPPGPTEAFF. CDR3 DNA sequence: TGTGCCACCAGTGATTTGGCCCCCCCAGGACCCACTGAAGCTTTCTTT.

This clone was picked up one time. V usage is TRBV24-1 and J usage is TRBJ1-5; D is uncertain. Per germline, CDR1 KGHDR and CDR2 SFDVKD. V was clipped by 4 bases and J by 5 bases, with 11 bases between them. This CDR3 contains 14 residues. CDR3 nucleotide sequence: TGTGCCACCAGTGACCCAAGGGTTGATCAGCCCCAGCATTTT. It encodes CATSDPRVDQPQHF.

The V call is TRBV12-3 or TRBV12-4, the J call TRBJ1-2; D perhaps matches TRBD1 (6 bases). V lost 5 bases to trimming and J lost 2 bases, with 9 bases between them. This CDR3 spans 13 amino acids. The CDR3 sequence: CASSIQGNYGYTF. The CDR3 DNA sequence: TGTGCCAGCAGTATACAGGGAAACTATGGCTACACCTTC.

This chain uses TRBV6-6 with TRBJ2-3, with D possibly TRBD2 on 6 matching bases. The germline V gene encodes CDR1 MNHNY and CDR2 SVGAGI (reference sequence). The CDR3 spans 14 residues. The germline V and J ends were trimmed by 6 bases and 0 bases, with 10 bases remaining between them. The CDR3 region is CASSERASTDTQYF. The CDR3 coding sequence is TGTGCCAGCAGCGAGCGGGCTAGCACAGATACGCAGTATTTT.

The V call is TRBV19, the J call TRBJ2-3; D unresolved. V lost 3 bases and J 0 bases, leaving 7 bases between the germline ends. The CDR3 has 14 amino acids. Per germline, CDR1 LNHDA and CDR2 SQIVND (reference sequence). The CDR3 loop is CASSMQSSTDTQYF. CDR3 nucleotides: TGTGCCAGTAGTATGCAATCTAGCACAGATACGCAGTATTTT.

This chain uses TRBV27 with TRBJ1-2, with TRBD1 matching 8 bases. The V and J ends lost 3 bases and 2 bases, in that order; junction bases with no gene match: 5. The CDR3 length is 15 residues. Germline V CDR1 and CDR2: MNHEY, SMNVEV (reference sequence). Here the CDR3 reads CASSLRTGPNYGYTF. CDR3 DNA: TGTGCCAGCAGTTTGAGGACAGGGCCCAACTATGGCTACACCTTC.

The chain joins TRBV18 to TRBJ1-2; 7 bases are a match to TRBD1. With 1 base clipped from V and 6 bases from J, the junction kept 5 bases outside the gene matches. The germline V gene has CDR1 KGHSH and CDR2 LQKENI. This CDR3 is 14 amino acids long. The CDR3 coding sequence is TGTGCCAGCTCACCACAGGAAGGGGGCGATGGCTACACCTTC. Amino acid sequence: CASSPQEGGDGYTF.

This clone showed up just a few times. The chain is built from TRBV6-2 or TRBV6-3 and TRBJ1-1; D uncertain. With 4 bases removed from V and 6 bases from J, the gap between germline ends came to 9 bases. The CDR3 consists of 12 residues. Germline-derived CDR1 and CDR2 are MNHEY and SVGEGT. In DNA form, the CDR3 reads TGTGCCAGCAGTTCCTGGGTCGCTGAAGCTTTCTTT. The encoded protein is CASSSWVAEAFF.

The V call is TRBV7-2, the J call TRBJ2-5; D gene ambiguous. Germline CDR1 reads SGHTA; CDR2 reads FQGNSA. The CDR3 length is 14 residues. Between the trimmed V and J ends, which lost 4 bases and 9 bases, there was a span of 18 bases. The CDR3 here is CASSSSYGSVSQYF. DNA of the CDR3: TGTGCCAGCAGCTCCTCCTACGGTTCGGTTTCCCAGTACTTC.

This clone has a single count. The chain joins TRBV5-1 to TRBJ2-1; 10 bases line up with TRBD2. V was clipped by 5 bases and J by 8 bases; unmatched bases: 19. The CDR3 covers 18 residues. The germline V gene has CDR1 SGHRS and CDR2 YFSETQ. The CDR3 DNA follows: TGCGCCAGCAGTCCCTCCCCTCAGAGCGGGGGGGCAGGATATGAGCAGTTCTTC. It specifies CASSPSPQSGGAGYEQFF.

V is TRBV6-5 and J is TRBJ2-1; TRBD2 is a possible D gene (5 bases). Germline CDR1 and CDR2: MNHEY and SVGAGI. The CDR3 extends over 14 amino acids. V was clipped by 4 bases and J by 1 base, with 8 bases between them. The CDR3 coding sequence is TGTGCCAGCAGTTTGCGAGGGTCCTACAATGAGCAGTTCTTC. This sequence encodes CASSLRGSYNEQFF.

This chain links TRBV27 with TRBJ1-1; 8 bases match TRBD1. In germline, CDR1 is MNHEY, CDR2 SMNVEV (reference sequence). The V and J ends lost 5 bases and 4 bases, in that order; junction bases with no gene match: 12. The CDR3 runs 16 residues. CDR3 amino acids: CASSARQGMSGTEAFF. CDR3 nucleotides: TGTGCCAGCAGTGCCCGACAGGGGATGAGCGGCACTGAAGCTTTCTTT.